The text below deals with one T cell receptor beta chain. This record comes from a study of OX40 agonist ivuxolimab in advanced cancers. This CDR3 region has 13 residues. Germline V gene sequence: CDR1 SEHNR, CDR2 FQNEAQ (reference sequence). The V and J ends lost 5 bases and 8 bases respectively, with 15 bases between them. Method: immunoSEQ multiplex PCR; TCRdb's copy keeps in-frame clones and lacks some. Of some 40,000 clones in the sample, 92% were seen once. The input for sequencing was CD4+ or CD8+ T cells sorted from blood, taken in a trial of the OX40 agonist ivuxolimab. The V and J genes are TRBV7-9 and TRBJ1-1, with TRBD1 as a possible D gene (5 bases). The source of this sequence is an adult with an advanced solid tumor such as melanoma, head and neck, liver or kidney cancer. This chain's CDR3 is CASSIHLGGEAFF. The CDR3 DNA follows: TGTGCCAGCAGCATACACCTGGGGGGAGAAGCTTTCTTT.